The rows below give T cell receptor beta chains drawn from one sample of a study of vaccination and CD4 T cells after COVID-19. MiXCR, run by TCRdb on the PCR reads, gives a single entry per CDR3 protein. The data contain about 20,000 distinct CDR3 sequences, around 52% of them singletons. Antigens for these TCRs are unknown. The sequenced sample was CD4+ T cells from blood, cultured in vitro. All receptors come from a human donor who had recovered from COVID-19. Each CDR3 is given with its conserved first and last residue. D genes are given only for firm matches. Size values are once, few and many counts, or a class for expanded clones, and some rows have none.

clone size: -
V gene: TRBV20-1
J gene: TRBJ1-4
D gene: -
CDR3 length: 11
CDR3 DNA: TGCAGTGCTAAACCGGAGGAAAAACTGTTTTTT
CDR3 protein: CSAKPEEKLFF

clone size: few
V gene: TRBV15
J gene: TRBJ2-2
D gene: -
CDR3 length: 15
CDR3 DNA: TGTGCCACCAGCACGGTTTATGGGGGCACCGGGGAGCTGTTTTTT
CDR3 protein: CATSTVYGGTGELFF

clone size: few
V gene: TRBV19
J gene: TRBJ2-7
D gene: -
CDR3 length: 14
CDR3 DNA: TGTGCCAGTAGTCAAGGGGCGGGGGCGGCCGAGCAGTACTTC
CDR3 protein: CASSQGAGAAEQYF

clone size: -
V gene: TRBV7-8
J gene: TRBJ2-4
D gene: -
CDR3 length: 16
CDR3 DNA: TGTGCCAGCAGCTCAAGGACAGATTTAGCCAAAAACATTCAGTACTTC
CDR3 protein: CASSSRTDLAKNIQYF

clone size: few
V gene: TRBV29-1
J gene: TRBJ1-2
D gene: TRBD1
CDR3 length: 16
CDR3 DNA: TGCAGCGTTGAGAGGGACAGGGGGATCGGAGTAGGTGGCTACACCTTC
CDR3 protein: CSVERDRGIGVGGYTF

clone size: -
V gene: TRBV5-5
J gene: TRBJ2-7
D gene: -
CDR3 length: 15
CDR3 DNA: TGTGCCAGCAGCTTGGAACAGTGGGGTTCCTACGAGCAGTACTTC
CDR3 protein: CASSLEQWGSYEQYF

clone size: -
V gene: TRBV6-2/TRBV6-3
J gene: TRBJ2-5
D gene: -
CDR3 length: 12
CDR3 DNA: TGTGCCAGCAGGGACTTGCAAGAGACCCAGTACTTC
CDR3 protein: CASRDLQETQYF

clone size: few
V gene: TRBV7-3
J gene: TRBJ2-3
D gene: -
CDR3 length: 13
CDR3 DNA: TGTGCCAGCAGCCCGACTTACACAGATACGCAGTATTTT
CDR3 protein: CASSPTYTDTQYF

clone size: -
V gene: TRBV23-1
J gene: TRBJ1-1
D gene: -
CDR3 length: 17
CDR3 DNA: TGCGCCAGCAGTCGCCGGCCAGTTGGGACACCGACGACTGGAGCTTTCTTT
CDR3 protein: CASSRRPVGTPTTGAFF

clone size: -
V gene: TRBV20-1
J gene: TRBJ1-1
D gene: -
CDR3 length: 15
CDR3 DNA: TGCAGTGCTAAAGGGGGGGGAAACAAGAACACTGAAGCTTTCTTT
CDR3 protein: CSAKGGGNKNTEAFF

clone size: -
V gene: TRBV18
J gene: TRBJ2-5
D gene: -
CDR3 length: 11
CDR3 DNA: TGTGCCAGCTCACCACAAGAGACCCAGTACTTC
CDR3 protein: CASSPQETQYF

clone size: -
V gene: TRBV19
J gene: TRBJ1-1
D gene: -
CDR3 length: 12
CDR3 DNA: TGTGCCAGTAGTCCCAAGAACACTGAAGCTTTCTTT
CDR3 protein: CASSPKNTEAFF

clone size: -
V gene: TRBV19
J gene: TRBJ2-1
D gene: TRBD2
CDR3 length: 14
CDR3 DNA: TGTGCCACCAATCCGGGACTAGCGTACAATGAGCAGTTCTTC
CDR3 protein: CATNPGLAYNEQFF

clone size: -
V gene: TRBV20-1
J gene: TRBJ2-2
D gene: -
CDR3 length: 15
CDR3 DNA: TGCAGTGCTAGAGGGGGGCAGAGGGACACCGGGGAGCTGTTTTTT
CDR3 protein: CSARGGQRDTGELFF

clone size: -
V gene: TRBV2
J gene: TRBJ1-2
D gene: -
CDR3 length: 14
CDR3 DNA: TGTGCCAGCAGTGTGGGAGAACCCAACTATGGCTACACCTTC
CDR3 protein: CASSVGEPNYGYTF

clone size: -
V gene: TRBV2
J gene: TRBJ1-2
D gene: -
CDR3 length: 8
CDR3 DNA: TGTGCCAGCTTAGGCTACACCTTC
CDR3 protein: CASLGYTF

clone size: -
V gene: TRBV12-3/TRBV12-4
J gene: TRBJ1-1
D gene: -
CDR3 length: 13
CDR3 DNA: TGTGCCAGCAGCCACAACGGAGACAGGGAAGCTTTCTTT
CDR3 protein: CASSHNGDREAFF

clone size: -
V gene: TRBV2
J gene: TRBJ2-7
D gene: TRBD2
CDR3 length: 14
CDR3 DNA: TGTGCCAGCAGTGTGCTAGCGGGAGGCACCGAGCAGTACTTC
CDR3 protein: CASSVLAGGTEQYF

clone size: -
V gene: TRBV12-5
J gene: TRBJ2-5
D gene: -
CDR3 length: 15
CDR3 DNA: TGTGCTAGTGGTTTGGTACCCGGTTACCAAGAGACCCAGTACTTC
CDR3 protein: CASGLVPGYQETQYF

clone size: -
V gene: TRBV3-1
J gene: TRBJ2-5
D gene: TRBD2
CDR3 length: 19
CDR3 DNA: TGTGCCAGCAGCCAATGGCCGCGGACTAGCGGCACGTACCAAGAGACCCAGTACTTC
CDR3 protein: CASSQWPRTSGTYQETQYF

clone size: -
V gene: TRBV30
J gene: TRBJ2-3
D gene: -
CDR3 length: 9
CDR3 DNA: TGTGCCTGGCTAGATACGCAGTATTTT
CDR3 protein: CAWLDTQYF

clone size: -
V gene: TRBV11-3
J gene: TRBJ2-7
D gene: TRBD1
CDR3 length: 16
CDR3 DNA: TGTGCCAGCAGCTTAGGGATCACAGGGGGCGGGAACGAGCAGTACTTC
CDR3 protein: CASSLGITGGGNEQYF

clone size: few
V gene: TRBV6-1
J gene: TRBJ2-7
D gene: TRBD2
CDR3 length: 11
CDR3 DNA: TGTGCCAGCTGGGGGGGCTACGAGCAGTACTTC
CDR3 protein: CASWGGYEQYF

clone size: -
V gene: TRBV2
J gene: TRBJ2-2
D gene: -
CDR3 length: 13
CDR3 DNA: TGTGCCAGCAGCGCGGAGGGGGCCGGGGAGCTGTTTTTT
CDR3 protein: CASSAEGAGELFF

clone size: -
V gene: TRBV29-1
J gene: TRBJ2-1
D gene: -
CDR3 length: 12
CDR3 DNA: TGCAGCGTTGAACCCGACTACAATGAGCAGTTCTTC
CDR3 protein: CSVEPDYNEQFF

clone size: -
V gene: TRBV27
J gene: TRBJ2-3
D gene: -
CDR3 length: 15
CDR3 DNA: TGTGCCAGCAGTTTAAAGGGAACAGAAACAGATACGCAGTATTTT
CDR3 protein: CASSLKGTETDTQYF

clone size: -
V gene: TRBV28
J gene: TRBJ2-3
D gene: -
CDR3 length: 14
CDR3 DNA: TGTGCCAGCAGTTTCGCCACTCATGCAGATACGCAGTATTTT
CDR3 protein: CASSFATHADTQYF

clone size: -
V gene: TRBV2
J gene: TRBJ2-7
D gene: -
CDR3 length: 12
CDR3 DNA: TGTGCCAGCAGTAAAGAGACGGAGGAGCAGTACTTC
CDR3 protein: CASSKETEEQYF

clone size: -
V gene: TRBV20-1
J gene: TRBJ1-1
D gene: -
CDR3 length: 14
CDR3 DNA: TGCAGTGCTAGCACGCCGCGGGGGGACACTGAAGCTTTCTTT
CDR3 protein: CSASTPRGDTEAFF

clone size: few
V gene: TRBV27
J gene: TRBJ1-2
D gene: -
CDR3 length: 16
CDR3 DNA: TGTGCCAGCAGTCCACAGGGTCTCACGAGGAACTATGGCTACACCTTC
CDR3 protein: CASSPQGLTRNYGYTF

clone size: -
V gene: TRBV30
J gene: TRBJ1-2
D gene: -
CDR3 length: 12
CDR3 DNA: TGTGCCTGGAAAAGGGAAGGCTATGGCTACACCTTC
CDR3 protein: CAWKREGYGYTF

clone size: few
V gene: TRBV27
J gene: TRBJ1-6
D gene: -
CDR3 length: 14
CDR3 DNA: TGTGCCAGCAGCCGTAGCTCCTATAATTCACCCCTCCACTTT
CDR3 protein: CASSRSSYNSPLHF

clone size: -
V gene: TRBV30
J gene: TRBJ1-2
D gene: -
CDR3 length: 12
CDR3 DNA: TGTGCCTGGAGTCGGGGGATAGGGGGCTACACCTTC
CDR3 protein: CAWSRGIGGYTF

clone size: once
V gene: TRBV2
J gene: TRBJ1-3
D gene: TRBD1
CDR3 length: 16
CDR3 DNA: TGTGCCAGCAGACTGACAGGGCTAAACTCTGGAAACACCATATATTTT
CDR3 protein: CASRLTGLNSGNTIYF

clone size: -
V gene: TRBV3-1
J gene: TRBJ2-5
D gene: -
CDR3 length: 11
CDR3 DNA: TGTGCCAGCAGCCAAGGCGAGACCCAGTACTTC
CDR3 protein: CASSQGETQYF

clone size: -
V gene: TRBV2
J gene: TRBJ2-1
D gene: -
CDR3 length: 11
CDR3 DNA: TGTGCCAGCAAGACTGTCAATGAGCAGTTCTTC
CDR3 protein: CASKTVNEQFF

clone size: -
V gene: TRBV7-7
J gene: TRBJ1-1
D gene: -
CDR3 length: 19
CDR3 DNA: TGTGCCAGCAGCTCCAGCAAGGGACCTACTTCTAATCTGGGCACTGAAGCTTTCTTT
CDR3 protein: CASSSSKGPTSNLGTEAFF

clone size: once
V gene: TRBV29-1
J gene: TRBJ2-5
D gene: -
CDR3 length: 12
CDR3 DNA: TGCAGCGTCTATCAGGGCGGGGAGACCCAGTACTTC
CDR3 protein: CSVYQGGETQYF

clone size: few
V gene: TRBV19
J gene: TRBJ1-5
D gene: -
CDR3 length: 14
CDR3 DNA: TGTGCCAGTGGTGAGGTACAGCCAAATCAGCCCCAGCATTTT
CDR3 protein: CASGEVQPNQPQHF

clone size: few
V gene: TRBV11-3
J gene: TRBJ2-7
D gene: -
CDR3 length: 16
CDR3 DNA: TGTGCCAGCAGCTTCCCCACTACCCCATCGGGGAGCGAGCAGTACTTC
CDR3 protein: CASSFPTTPSGSEQYF

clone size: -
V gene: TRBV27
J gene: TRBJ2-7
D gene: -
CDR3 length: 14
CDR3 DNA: TGTGCCAGCAGTTTACGCAGGGATGACCTCGGGCAGTACTTC
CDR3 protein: CASSLRRDDLGQYF

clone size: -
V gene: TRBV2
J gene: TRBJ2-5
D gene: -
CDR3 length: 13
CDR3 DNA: TGTGCCAGCAGTACTCGGGGTCAAGAGACCCAGTACTTC
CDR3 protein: CASSTRGQETQYF

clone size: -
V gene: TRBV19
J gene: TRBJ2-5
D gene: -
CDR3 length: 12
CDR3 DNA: TGTGCCAGTAGTATGTTAACAGAGACCCAGTACTTC
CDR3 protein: CASSMLTETQYF

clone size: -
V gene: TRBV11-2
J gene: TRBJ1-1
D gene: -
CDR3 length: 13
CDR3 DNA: TGTGCCAGCAGCTTGCACCTGAACACTGAAGCTTTCTTT
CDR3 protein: CASSLHLNTEAFF

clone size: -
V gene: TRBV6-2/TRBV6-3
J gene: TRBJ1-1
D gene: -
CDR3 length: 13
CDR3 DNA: TGTGCCAGCAGTACCACCTCGGGACACGAAGCTTTCTTT
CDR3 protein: CASSTTSGHEAFF

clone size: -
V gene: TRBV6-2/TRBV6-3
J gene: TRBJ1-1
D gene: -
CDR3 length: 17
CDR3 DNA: TGTGCCAGCAGCAGGCCCGCAGGGTTTACTACGAACACTGAAGCTTTCTTT
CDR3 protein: CASSRPAGFTTNTEAFF

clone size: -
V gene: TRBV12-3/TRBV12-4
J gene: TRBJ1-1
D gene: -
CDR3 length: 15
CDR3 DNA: TGTGCCAGCAGCCCGGGGGCGGGGGCTGACACTGAAGCTTTCTTT
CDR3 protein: CASSPGAGADTEAFF

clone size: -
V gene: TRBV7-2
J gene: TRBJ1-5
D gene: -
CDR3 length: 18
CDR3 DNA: TGTGCCAGCAGCTCCTGGGGGCGGGGACCAGGGAGCAATCAGCCCCAGCATTTT
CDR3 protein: CASSSWGRGPGSNQPQHF

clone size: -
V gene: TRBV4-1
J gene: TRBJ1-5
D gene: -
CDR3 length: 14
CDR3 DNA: TGCGCCAGCAGCCAAGATGCGGGGAATCAGCCCCAGCATTTT
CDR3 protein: CASSQDAGNQPQHF

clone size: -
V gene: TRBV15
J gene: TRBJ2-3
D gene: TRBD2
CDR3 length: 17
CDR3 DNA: TGTGCCACCAGCAGAGTTGCTAGCGGGGTGAGCACAGATACGCAGTATTTT
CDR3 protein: CATSRVASGVSTDTQYF